This TCR beta chain was recorded in a study of immune heterogeneity within non-small cell lung tumors. Germline CDR1 and CDR2: MDHEN and SYDVKM. CDR3 length: 14 amino acids. V dropped 8 bases and J dropped 3; count of bases not matched to a gene: 7. Bulk tumor genomic DNA was the template, and each sample received 450 to 650 ng. Surgeons took several biopsies per primary tumor, spaced far apart, during surgery. Patients underwent curative surgery for untreated, newly diagnosed non-small cell lung cancer. TCR beta CDR3 was amplified by multiplex PCR, first round about 10 cycles, 32 V and 13 J primers. TCRdb re-analysed the multiplex PCR reads in MiXCR, keeping a single row per CDR3 protein. The sample gives 2,500 to 3,500 distinct CDR3 sequences, 27% of which show up once; over 9.5% is in the top ten. This clonotype was found a few times.

The chain combines TRBV28 with TRBJ2-3, with TRBD2 matching over 8 bases. This clonotype was obtained from a man between 60 and 75 years old with non-small cell lung cancer. The sample comprised lung tumor tissue. The CDR3 region is CASRPSGRTDTQYF. The CDR3 DNA follows: TGTGCCAGCCGTCCGAGCGGGAGAACAGATACGCAGTATTTT.